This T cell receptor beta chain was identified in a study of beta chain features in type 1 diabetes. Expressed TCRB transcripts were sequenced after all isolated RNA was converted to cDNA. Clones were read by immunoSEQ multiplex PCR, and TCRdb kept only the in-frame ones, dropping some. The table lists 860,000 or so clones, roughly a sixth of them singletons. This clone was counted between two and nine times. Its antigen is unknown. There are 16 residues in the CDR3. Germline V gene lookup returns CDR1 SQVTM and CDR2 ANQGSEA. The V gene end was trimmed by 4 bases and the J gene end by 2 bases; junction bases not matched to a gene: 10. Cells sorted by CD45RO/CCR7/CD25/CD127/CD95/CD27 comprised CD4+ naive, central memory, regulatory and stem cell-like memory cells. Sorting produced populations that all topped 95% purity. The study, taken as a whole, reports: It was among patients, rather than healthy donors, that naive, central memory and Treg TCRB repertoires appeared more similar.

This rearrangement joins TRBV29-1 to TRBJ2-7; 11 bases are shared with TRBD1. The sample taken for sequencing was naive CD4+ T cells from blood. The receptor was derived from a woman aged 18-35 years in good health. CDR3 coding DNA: TGCAGCGTTGTATTCGGACAGGGGGCCCCGGCCTACGAGCAGTACTTC. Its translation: CSVVFGQGAPAYEQYF.